This T cell receptor (beta chain) appears in the sequencing data of a study of T-cell memory formation after mild COVID-19. The length of the CDR3 is 13 residues. The V end was cut by 5 bases, the J end by 2 bases, with 9 bases between. In germline, CDR1 is LNHDA, CDR2 SQIVND (reference sequence). This clonotype has more than one count but fewer than ten. Its specificity is not known. TCRdb processed the 5' RACE reads anew with MiXCR; each CDR3 protein has one entry. Of under 350,000 distinct CDR3 sequences in the sample, 16% were seen once. Regarding the study as a whole: A second wave expanding day 15 to 37 was CD4+-biased; contracting clones were balanced.

This TCR came from a man between 18 and 29 years old who had mild COVID-19 (a few samples of this study predate the infection). Cell type and time point are not known. Source material: PBMCs or a T cell subset sorted from them (not recorded which). The rearrangement uses TRBV19 and TRBJ2-5; D gene ambiguous. CDR3 sequence reads: CASSLSEQETQYF. CDR3 in DNA: TGTGCCAGTAGTCTTTCAGAACAAGAGACCCAGTACTTC. The complete variable domain, with remaining parts taken from reference TRBV19 and TRBJ2-5, reads DGGITQSPKYLFRKEGQNVTLSCEQNLNHDAMYWYRQDPGQGLRLIYYSQIVNDFQKGDIAEGYSVSREKKESFPLTVTSAQKNPTAFYLCASSLSEQETQYFGPGTRLLVL.